The T cell receptor (beta chain) described here comes from a study of Ad26.COV2.S vaccination and SARS-CoV-2 variants. Sequencing used immunoSEQ multiplex PCR; TCRdb keeps in-frame clones, though not all of them. This sample yields about half a million clones, of which roughly nine tenths are seen a single time; about 1.5% belongs to the top ten. Sample treatment: about 20 received Ad26.COV2.S at low or high dose, single or two shots; 5 received placebo; per-sample allocation not given. Samples were taken on day 63 after the first vaccine or placebo injection. The administered vaccine (an Ad26 vector) expressed Wuhan-strain SARS-CoV-2 spike. CDR1 is MNHEY, CDR2 SVGAGI, per germline. V gave up 6 bases and J gave up 3 bases, with 12 bases separating them. The CDR3 runs 14 residues.

The J gene is TRBJ1-5, the V gene TRBV6-5; D is perhaps TRBD1 (5 bases). This material consisted of peripheral blood, taken in a trial of Ad26.COV2.S vaccine versus placebo. The receptor's source is a person aged 18-65 years who received the Ad26.COV2.S COVID-19 vaccine or a placebo. The CDR3 reads CASRARVNNQPQHF. CDR3 nucleotides: TGTGCCAGCAGGGCCAGGGTTAACAATCAGCCCCAGCATTTT.